This T cell receptor (beta chain) was recorded in a study of T cell repertoires in cytomegalovirus infection. On the study more broadly: Indications came from public TCR beta signatures; they pointed to CMV infection and to a matching HLA type.

Worth noting for this clonotype: Its specificity is unknown.

TCRdb reanalysed the reads using MiXCR and keeps one entry per CDR3 protein. The table includes hundreds of thousands of distinct CDR3 sequences, 25% to 35% detected once. This sample comprised cultured PBMCs, obtained from culture after CMV antigen stimulation. This clonotype was obtained from a human donor in good health (CMV status not recorded). Some clones in this sample may be carry-over from other donors' samples.

The CDR3 sequence: CASSLQSRTGVKETQYF. The CDR3 DNA follows: TGTGCCAGCAGTCTCCAGAGTCGGACAGGGGTTAAAGAGACCCAGTACTTC. V gene TRBV28 combines with J gene TRBJ2-5; TRBD1 agrees at 9 bases. The ends lost 5 bases at V and 3 bases at J; junction bases unmatched: 13. CDR1 is MDHEN and CDR2 is SYDVKM in the germline V gene. The CDR3 loop spans 17 amino acids.